This is a list of T cell receptor beta chains from one sample in a study of early T cells in non-severe SARS-CoV-2 infection. TCRdb reanalysed the 5' RACE reads using MiXCR and keeps one entry per CDR3 protein. The sample carries tens of thousands of distinct CDR3 sequences, approximately 9.5% recorded once. Sequences were obtained from whole blood. All receptors derive from an adult who was a healthcare worker with PCR-confirmed SARS-CoV-2 infection or an uninfected control (not recorded which). CDR3s include the opening cysteine and the closing phenylalanine or tryptophan. Each record gives: D gene, V gene, CDR3 length, clone size, J gene, CDR3 protein, CDR3 DNA. A D gene is named only where the DNA matches it firmly. Size is stated for part of the rows, as once, few or many counts, or as a class when the clone is expanded.

d_call: NA; v_call: TRBV20-1; cdr3_length: 12; clone_size: many; j_call: TRBJ1-1; cdr3_aa: CSGDGESMEAFF; cdr3_nt: TGCAGTGGGGACGGGGAGTCTATGGAAGCTTTCTTT
d_call: NA; v_call: TRBV6-5; cdr3_length: 11; clone_size: NA; j_call: TRBJ1-1; cdr3_aa: CASRRDTEAFF; cdr3_nt: TGTGCCAGCAGACGGGACACTGAAGCTTTCTTT
d_call: NA; v_call: TRBV27; cdr3_length: 13; clone_size: many; j_call: TRBJ2-1; cdr3_aa: CASSLVQGMVQFF; cdr3_nt: TGTGCCAGCAGTTTAGTCCAGGGGATGGTGCAGTTCTTC
d_call: NA; v_call: TRBV30; cdr3_length: 16; clone_size: NA; j_call: TRBJ1-2; cdr3_aa: CAWSVTTAIFNYGYTF; cdr3_nt: TGTGCCTGGAGTGTAACTACAGCTATCTTTAACTATGGCTACACCTTC
d_call: NA; v_call: TRBV7-2; cdr3_length: 14; clone_size: many; j_call: TRBJ2-3; cdr3_aa: CASTSSGESDTQYF; cdr3_nt: TGTGCCAGCACCTCTTCGGGGGAGTCAGATACGCAGTATTTT
d_call: NA; v_call: TRBV2; cdr3_length: 13; clone_size: NA; j_call: TRBJ2-3; cdr3_aa: CASRRDLTDTQYF; cdr3_nt: TGTGCCAGCAGGAGGGACCTAACAGATACGCAGTATTTT
d_call: NA; v_call: TRBV20-1; cdr3_length: 13; clone_size: many; j_call: TRBJ2-2; cdr3_aa: CSAPYPNTGELFF; cdr3_nt: TGCAGTGCTCCTTATCCGAACACCGGGGAGCTGTTTTTT
d_call: TRBD2; v_call: TRBV11-2; cdr3_length: 16; clone_size: few; j_call: TRBJ2-5; cdr3_aa: CASSLELGLAGASQYF; cdr3_nt: TGTGCCAGCAGCTTAGAGCTAGGACTAGCGGGAGCGTCCCAGTACTTC
d_call: NA; v_call: TRBV4-2; cdr3_length: 14; clone_size: NA; j_call: TRBJ2-2; cdr3_aa: CASSEDSSTGELFF; cdr3_nt: TGTGCCAGCAGCGAAGATTCTAGCACCGGGGAGCTGTTTTTT
d_call: TRBD1; v_call: TRBV11-2; cdr3_length: 14; clone_size: many; j_call: TRBJ1-1; cdr3_aa: CASSLDREQGEAFF; cdr3_nt: TGTGCCAGCAGCTTAGATCGAGAACAGGGGGAAGCTTTCTTT
d_call: NA; v_call: TRBV20-1; cdr3_length: 13; clone_size: many; j_call: TRBJ2-3; cdr3_aa: CSAEGGGTDTQYF; cdr3_nt: TGCAGTGCCGAGGGGGGTGGCACAGATACGCAGTATTTT
d_call: NA; v_call: TRBV3-1; cdr3_length: 12; clone_size: many; j_call: TRBJ2-2; cdr3_aa: CASSLNTGELFF; cdr3_nt: TGTGCCAGCAGCCTGAACACCGGGGAGCTGTTTTTT
d_call: NA; v_call: TRBV7-2; cdr3_length: 13; clone_size: many; j_call: TRBJ2-2; cdr3_aa: CASSFYSTGELFF; cdr3_nt: TGTGCCAGCAGCTTCTATAGTACCGGGGAGCTGTTTTTT
d_call: TRBD1; v_call: TRBV5-1; cdr3_length: 15; clone_size: NA; j_call: TRBJ2-2; cdr3_aa: CASSSGTGSLGELFF; cdr3_nt: TGCGCCAGCAGCTCCGGGACAGGGAGTCTCGGGGAGCTGTTTTTT
d_call: TRBD2; v_call: TRBV9; cdr3_length: 17; clone_size: few; j_call: TRBJ2-1; cdr3_aa: CASSVSMRGATYNEQFF; cdr3_nt: TGTGCCAGCAGCGTATCGATGCGGGGGGCCACCTACAATGAGCAGTTCTTC
d_call: TRBD1; v_call: TRBV29-1; cdr3_length: 14; clone_size: many; j_call: TRBJ1-2; cdr3_aa: CSVRRQGANYGYTF; cdr3_nt: TGCAGCGTCCGAAGACAGGGGGCTAACTATGGCTACACCTTC
d_call: NA; v_call: TRBV29-1; cdr3_length: 12; clone_size: many; j_call: TRBJ1-6; cdr3_aa: CSVGSFNSPLHF; cdr3_nt: TGCAGCGTTGGCAGTTTTAATTCACCCCTCCACTTT
d_call: NA; v_call: TRBV11-2; cdr3_length: 17; clone_size: NA; j_call: TRBJ2-4; cdr3_aa: CASSSLRVSLAKNIQYF; cdr3_nt: TGTGCCAGCAGCTCGCTCAGGGTATCTTTAGCCAAAAACATTCAGTACTTC
d_call: NA; v_call: TRBV20-1; cdr3_length: 11; clone_size: NA; j_call: TRBJ2-1; cdr3_aa: CSARAGNEQFF; cdr3_nt: TGCAGTGCTAGAGCGGGGAATGAGCAGTTCTTC
d_call: TRBD2; v_call: TRBV2; cdr3_length: 14; clone_size: few; j_call: TRBJ2-1; cdr3_aa: CASGTSGSVNEQFF; cdr3_nt: TGTGCCAGCGGGACTAGCGGGAGTGTCAATGAGCAGTTCTTC
d_call: NA; v_call: TRBV20-1; cdr3_length: 13; clone_size: few; j_call: TRBJ1-1; cdr3_aa: CSARRQVNTEAFF; cdr3_nt: TGCAGTGCTAGGCGTCAGGTGAACACTGAAGCTTTCTTT
d_call: NA; v_call: TRBV7-9; cdr3_length: 15; clone_size: NA; j_call: TRBJ2-1; cdr3_aa: CASSLAAAPYNEQFF; cdr3_nt: TGTGCCAGCAGCTTAGCGGCGGCCCCCTACAATGAGCAGTTCTTC
d_call: TRBD1; v_call: TRBV7-2; cdr3_length: 15; clone_size: many; j_call: TRBJ1-4; cdr3_aa: CASSTWDRGREKLFF; cdr3_nt: TGTGCCAGCAGCACGTGGGACAGGGGGCGTGAAAAACTGTTTTTT
d_call: TRBD2; v_call: TRBV20-1; cdr3_length: 14; clone_size: many; j_call: TRBJ2-2; cdr3_aa: CSAQGGRGSGELFF; cdr3_nt: TGCAGTGCCCAAGGCGGGCGGGGGTCCGGGGAGCTGTTTTTT
d_call: NA; v_call: TRBV12-3/TRBV12-4; cdr3_length: 14; clone_size: few; j_call: TRBJ1-1; cdr3_aa: CASSPGLANTEAFF; cdr3_nt: TGTGCCAGCAGTCCGGGCCTCGCAAACACTGAAGCTTTCTTT
d_call: NA; v_call: TRBV6-1; cdr3_length: 14; clone_size: many; j_call: TRBJ2-2; cdr3_aa: CASSLSGVTGELFF; cdr3_nt: TGTGCCAGCAGCCTAAGCGGAGTCACCGGGGAGCTGTTTTTT
d_call: NA; v_call: TRBV11-2; cdr3_length: 12; clone_size: few; j_call: TRBJ1-1; cdr3_aa: CASHFTGKSAFF; cdr3_nt: TGTGCCAGCCATTTTACGGGAAAATCAGCTTTCTTT